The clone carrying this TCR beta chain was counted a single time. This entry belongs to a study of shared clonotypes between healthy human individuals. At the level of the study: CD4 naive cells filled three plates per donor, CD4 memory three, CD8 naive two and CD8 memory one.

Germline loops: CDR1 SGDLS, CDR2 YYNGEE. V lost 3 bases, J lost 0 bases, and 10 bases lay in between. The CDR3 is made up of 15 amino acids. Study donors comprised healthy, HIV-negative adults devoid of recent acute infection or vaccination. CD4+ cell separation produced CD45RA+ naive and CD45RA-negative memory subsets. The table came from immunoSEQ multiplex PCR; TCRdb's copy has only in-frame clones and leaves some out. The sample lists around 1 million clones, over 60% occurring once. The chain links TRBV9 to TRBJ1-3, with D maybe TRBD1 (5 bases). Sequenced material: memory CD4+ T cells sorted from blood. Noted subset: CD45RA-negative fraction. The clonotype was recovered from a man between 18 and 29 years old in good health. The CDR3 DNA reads TGTGCCAGCAGCGAACAGGTTCTCTCTGGAAACACCATATATTTT. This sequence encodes CASSEQVLSGNTIYF.